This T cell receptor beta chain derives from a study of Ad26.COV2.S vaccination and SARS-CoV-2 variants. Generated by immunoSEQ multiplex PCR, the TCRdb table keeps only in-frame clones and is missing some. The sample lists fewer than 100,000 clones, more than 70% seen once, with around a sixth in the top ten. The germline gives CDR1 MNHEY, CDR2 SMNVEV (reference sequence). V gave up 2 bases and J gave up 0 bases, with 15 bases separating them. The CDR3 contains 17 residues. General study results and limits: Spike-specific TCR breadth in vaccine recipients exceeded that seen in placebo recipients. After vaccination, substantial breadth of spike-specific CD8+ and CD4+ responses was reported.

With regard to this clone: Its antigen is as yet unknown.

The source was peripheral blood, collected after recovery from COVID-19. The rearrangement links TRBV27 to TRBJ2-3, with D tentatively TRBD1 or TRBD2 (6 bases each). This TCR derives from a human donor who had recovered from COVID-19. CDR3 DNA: TGTGCCAGCAGTTTAGATGTGGAGGGGGGAAGCACAGATACGCAGTATTTT. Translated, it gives CASSLDVEGGSTDTQYF.